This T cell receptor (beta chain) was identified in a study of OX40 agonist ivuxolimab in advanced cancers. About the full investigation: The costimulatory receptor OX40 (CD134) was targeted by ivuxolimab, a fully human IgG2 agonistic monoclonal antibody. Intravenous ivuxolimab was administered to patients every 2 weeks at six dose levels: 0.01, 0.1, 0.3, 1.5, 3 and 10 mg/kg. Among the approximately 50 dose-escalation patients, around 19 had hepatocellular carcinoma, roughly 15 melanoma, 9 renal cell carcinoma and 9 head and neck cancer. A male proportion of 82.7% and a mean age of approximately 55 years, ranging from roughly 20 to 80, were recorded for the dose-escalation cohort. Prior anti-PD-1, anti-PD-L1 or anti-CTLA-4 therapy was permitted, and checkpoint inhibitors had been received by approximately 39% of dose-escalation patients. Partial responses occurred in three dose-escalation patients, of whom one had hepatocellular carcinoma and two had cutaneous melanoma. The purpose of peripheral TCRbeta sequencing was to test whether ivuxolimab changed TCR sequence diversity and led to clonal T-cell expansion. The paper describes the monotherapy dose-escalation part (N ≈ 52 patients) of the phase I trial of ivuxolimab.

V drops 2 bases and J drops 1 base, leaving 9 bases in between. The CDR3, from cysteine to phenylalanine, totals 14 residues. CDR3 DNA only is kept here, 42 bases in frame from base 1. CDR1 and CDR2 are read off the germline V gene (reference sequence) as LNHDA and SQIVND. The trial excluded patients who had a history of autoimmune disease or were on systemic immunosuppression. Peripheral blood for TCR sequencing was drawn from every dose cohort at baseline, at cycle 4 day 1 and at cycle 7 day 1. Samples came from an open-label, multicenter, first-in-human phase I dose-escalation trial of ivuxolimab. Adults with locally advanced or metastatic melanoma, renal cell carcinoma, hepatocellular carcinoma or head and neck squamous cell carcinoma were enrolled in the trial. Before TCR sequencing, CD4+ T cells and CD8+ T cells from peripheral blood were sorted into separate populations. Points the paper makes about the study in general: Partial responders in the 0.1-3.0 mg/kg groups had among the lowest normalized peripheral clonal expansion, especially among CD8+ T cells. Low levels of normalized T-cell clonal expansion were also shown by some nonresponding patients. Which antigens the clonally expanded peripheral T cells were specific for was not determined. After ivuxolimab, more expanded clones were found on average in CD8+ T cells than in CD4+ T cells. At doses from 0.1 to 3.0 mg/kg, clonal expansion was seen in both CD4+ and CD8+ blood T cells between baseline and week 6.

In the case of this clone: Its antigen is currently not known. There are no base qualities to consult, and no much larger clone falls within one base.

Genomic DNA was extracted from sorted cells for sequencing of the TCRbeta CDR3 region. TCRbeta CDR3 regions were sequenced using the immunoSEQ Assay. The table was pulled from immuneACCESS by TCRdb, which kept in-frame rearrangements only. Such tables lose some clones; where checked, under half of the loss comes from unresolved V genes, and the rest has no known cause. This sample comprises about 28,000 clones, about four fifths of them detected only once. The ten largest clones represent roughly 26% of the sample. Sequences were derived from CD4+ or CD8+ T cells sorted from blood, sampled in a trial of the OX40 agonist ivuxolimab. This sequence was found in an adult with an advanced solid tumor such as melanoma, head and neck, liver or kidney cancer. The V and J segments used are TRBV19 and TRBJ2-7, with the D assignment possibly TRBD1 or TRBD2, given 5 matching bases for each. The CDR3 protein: CASSISGTSYEQYF. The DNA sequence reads TGTGCCAGTAGTATATCGGGGACGTCCTACGAGCAGTACTTC.